This T cell receptor beta chain was found in a study of patients and donors after allogeneic stem cell transplantation. TCRdb ran MiXCR on the RT-PCR reads and lists one entry per CDR3 protein. This table has around 150,000 distinct CDR3 sequences, about 36% appearing once. The CDR3 consists of 12 residues. Trimming took 4 bases from V and 9 from J, leaving 7 bases between them. Per the germline V gene, CDR1 is MNHEY and CDR2 is SVGAGI. The clonotype comes from a human donor who was either an allogeneic HSCT recipient or a stem cell or donor lymphocyte infusion donor (not recorded which). It is not recorded whose cells these are; they may come from a transplant donor. Source material: blood, either unsorted or a sorted T cell fraction (not recorded which). This chain connects TRBV6-5 to TRBJ1-6; no clear D gene. The CDR3 DNA is TGTGCCAGCAGTTCTCGGTCTTCACCCCTCCACTTT. Its protein product is CASSSRSSPLHF.